The clone carrying this T cell receptor beta chain came up many times. Its antigen is currently unknown. As to treatment: randomized to nivolumab then ipilimumab (arm A) or the reverse (arm B). The record originates from a study of sequential checkpoint blockade in melanoma. Looking at the study overall: Both treatment sequences were followed by maintenance nivolumab. Points from the study as a whole: Response in arm A was associated with pretreatment TIL clonality.

Libraries were prepared by immunoSEQ multiplex PCR; TCRdb keeps only in-frame clonotypes and omits some of them. Of 10,000 or so clones listed, roughly 20% are singletons. Trimming removed 0 bases at V and 7 bases at J, with 4 bases between. Germline V CDR1 and CDR2: SGDLS, YYNGEE. The CDR3 sequence is 12 residues long. This TCR was sampled from a human donor with melanoma. J is TRBJ2-2 and V is TRBV9; no reliable D call. The sample in question was tumor tissue (inferred from file names), obtained from a patient given nivolumab and ipilimumab in sequence. In nucleotides, the CDR3 is TGTGCCAGCAGCGTAGTTTACGGGGAGCTGTTTTTT. Amino acid sequence: CASSVVYGELFF.